The T cell receptor (beta chain) under discussion was sequenced for a study of blood T cells in healthy people across ages. Study results and caveats: Greater diversity and more naive CD4+ cells were seen in long-lived donors than in aged donors. The study found TCR beta diversity correlated strongly with naive T cell percentage.

For the second PCR, which ran for about 6 to 11 cycles, a sample-barcoded 5' primer and a J-beta primer mix were used. Each CDR3 protein gets one entry after TCRdb re-called the 5' RACE reads with MiXCR. The sample includes about 1.4 million distinct CDR3 sequences, approximately 59% seen only once; the top ten take approximately 7%. This clonotype was observed a single time. Its antigen is not known. Healthy Russian Caucasian donors spanned ages about 6 to 95 years. Isolated PBMCs totaled at least 6 million in each sample. The germline gives CDR1 SGHKS, CDR2 YYEKEE (reference sequence). Trimming removed 4 bases at V and 7 bases at J, with 26 bases between. CDR3 length equals 18 residues.

The TCR originated in a man aged 18 to 30 in good health. V usage is TRBV5-5 and J usage is TRBJ1-4, with D possibly being TRBD1 (6 bases). Sequenced sample: blood. CDR3 bases: TGTGCCAGCAGCCCTAAAGGAAGCACAGGGTTGGAGGGTGAAAAACTGTTTTTT. Its translation is CASSPKGSTGLEGEKLFF.